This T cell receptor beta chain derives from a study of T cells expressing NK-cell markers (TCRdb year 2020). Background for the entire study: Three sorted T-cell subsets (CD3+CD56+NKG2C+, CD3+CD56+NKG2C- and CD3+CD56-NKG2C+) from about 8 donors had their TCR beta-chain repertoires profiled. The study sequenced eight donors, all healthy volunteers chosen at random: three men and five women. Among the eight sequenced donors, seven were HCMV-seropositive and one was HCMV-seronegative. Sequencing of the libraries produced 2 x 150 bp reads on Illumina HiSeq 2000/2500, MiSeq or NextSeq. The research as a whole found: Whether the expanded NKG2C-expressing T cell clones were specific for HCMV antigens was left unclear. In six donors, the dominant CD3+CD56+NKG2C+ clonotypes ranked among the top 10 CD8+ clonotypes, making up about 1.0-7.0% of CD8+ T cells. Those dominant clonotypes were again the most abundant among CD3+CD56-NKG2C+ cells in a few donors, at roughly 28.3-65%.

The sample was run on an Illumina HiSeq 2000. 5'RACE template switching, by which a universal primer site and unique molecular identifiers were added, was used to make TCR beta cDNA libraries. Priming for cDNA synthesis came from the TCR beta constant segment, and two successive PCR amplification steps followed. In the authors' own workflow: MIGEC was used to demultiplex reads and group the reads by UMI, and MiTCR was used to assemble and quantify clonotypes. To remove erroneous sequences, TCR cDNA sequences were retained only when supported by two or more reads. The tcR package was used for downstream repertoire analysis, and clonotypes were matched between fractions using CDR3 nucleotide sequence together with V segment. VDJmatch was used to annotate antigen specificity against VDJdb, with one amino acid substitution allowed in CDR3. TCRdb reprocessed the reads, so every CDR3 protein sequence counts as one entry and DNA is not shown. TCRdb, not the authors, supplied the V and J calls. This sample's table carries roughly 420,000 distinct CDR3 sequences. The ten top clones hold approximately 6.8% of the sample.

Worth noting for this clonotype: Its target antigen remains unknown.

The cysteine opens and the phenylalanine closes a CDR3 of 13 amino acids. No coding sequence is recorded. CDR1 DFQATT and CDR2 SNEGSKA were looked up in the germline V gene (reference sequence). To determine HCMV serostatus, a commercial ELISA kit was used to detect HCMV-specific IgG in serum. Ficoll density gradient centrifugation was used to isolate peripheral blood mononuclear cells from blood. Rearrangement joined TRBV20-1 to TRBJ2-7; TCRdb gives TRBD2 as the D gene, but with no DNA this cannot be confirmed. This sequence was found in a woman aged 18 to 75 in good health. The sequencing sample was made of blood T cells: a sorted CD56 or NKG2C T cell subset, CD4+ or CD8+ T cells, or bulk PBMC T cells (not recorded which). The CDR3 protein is CSASSPGVNEQYF.